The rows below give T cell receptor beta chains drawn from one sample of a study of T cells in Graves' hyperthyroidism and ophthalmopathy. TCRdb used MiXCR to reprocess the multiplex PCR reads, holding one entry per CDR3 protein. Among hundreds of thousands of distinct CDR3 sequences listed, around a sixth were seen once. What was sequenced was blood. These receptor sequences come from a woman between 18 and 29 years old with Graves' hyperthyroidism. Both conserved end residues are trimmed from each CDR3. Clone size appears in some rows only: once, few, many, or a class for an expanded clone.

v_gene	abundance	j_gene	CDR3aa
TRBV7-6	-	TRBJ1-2	ASSLAVGQGAANYGYT
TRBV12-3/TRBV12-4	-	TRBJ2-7	ASSLSTGEPYEQY
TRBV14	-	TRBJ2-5	ASSHRGIRLAGQETQY
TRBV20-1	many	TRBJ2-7	SARDRGQGSFYEQY
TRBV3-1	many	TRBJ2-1	ASSQDTTSGSYNEQF
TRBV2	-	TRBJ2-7	ASKVGRGGPEQY
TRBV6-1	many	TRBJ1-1	ASGMPTEAF
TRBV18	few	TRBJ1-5	ASSAGTASNQPQH
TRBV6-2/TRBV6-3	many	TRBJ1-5	ASSGSDSNQPQH
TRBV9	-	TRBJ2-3	ASSPQQGADTQY
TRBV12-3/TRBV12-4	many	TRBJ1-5	ASSFRQGRNQPQH
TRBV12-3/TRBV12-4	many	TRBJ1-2	ASSRLGLGRDYGYT
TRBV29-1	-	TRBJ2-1	SVEPTYNEQF
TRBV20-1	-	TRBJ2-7	SAYALQAESSYEQY
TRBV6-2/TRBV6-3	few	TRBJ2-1	ASRPGQGPNEQF
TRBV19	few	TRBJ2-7	ASSMGQSSYERY
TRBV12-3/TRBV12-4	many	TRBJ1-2	ASRTGGRGYT
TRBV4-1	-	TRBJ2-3	ASSQDTGYTDTQY
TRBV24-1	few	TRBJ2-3	ATSEDGATQY
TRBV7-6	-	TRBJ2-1	ASSLDFFGGLNEQF
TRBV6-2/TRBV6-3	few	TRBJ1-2	ASSLVGQGAYGYT
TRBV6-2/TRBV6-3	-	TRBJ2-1	ASSLAGGQSSYNEQF
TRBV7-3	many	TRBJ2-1	ASSSGLVGSNEQF
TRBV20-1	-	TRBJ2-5	SARVHDGQPY
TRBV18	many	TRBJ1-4	ASSLTGTGKEKLF
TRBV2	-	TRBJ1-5	ASSPWAVNQPQH
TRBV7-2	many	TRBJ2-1	ASSLDSMGEQF
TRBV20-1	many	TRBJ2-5	SALAGSKGETQY
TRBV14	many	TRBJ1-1	ASSQEVLQNTEAF
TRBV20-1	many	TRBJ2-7	SAPRPGLASYEQY
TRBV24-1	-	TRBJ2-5	ATSDYSGRTQY
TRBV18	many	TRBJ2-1	ASSPNRRGEQF
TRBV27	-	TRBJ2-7	ASSLRGFRYEQY
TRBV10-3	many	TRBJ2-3	AISERSGGVADTQY
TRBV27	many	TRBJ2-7	ASSLSPIRTSVYEQY
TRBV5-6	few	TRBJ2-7	ASSLGGYYEQY
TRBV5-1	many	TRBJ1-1	ASSPRTDYTEAF
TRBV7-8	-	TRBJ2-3	ASSFGLAGPTDTQY
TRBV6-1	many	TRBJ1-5	ASGERLSNQPQH
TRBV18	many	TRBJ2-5	ASSPPKGETQY
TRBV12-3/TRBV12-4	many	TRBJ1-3	ASSAGGRVNGNTIY
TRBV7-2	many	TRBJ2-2	ASRANRGFTGELF
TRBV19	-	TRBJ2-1	ASSIDIFTQSSYNEQF
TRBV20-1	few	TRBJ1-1	SVTKPSSEAF